This T cell receptor beta chain is from a study of radiation and T cells in renal cell carcinoma. Documented time point: baseline pretreatment blood. Treatment here: 15 Gy SBRT to primary tumor, nephrectomy 4 weeks later. This clone was observed a handful of times. Libraries were prepared by immunoSEQ multiplex PCR; TCRdb keeps only in-frame clonotypes and omits some of them. The repertoire consists of 20,000 to 25,000 clones, with around 80% occurring once and the leading ten covering around 37%. Trimming stripped 4 bases from V and 0 bases from J, with 10 bases between. The CDR3 runs 15 residues. Germline V lookup: CDR1 SGHTA, CDR2 FQGNSA.

This sequence joins TRBV7-2 and TRBJ2-1, with D tentatively TRBD1 (5 bases). This material consisted of blood, taken from a patient whose treatment included radiotherapy and nephrectomy. The clonotype was recovered from a man aged 55-75 years with renal cell carcinoma. Written as DNA, the CDR3 is TGTGCCAGCAGCTCTCGACAGAGCTCCTACAATGAGCAGTTCTTC. Encoded protein: CASSSRQSSYNEQFF.